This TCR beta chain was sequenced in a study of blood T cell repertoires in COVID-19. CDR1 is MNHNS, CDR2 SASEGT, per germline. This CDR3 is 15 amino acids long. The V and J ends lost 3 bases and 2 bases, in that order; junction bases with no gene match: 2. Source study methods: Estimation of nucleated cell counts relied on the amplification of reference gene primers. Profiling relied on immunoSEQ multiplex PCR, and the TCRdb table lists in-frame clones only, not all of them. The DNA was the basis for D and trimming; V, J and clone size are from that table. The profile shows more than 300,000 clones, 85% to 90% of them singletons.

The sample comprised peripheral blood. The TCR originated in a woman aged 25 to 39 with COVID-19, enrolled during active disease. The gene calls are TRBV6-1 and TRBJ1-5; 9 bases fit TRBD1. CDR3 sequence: CASSEDRGGNQPQHF. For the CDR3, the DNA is TGTGCCAGCAGTGAGGACAGGGGTGGCAATCAGCCCCAGCATTTT.